These 5 T cell receptor beta chains came from one sample sequenced in a study of T cell changes during pregnancy in multiple sclerosis. Data came from immunoSEQ multiplex PCR; TCRdb stores just in-frame clones and leaves some out. The repertoire includes tens of thousands of clones, around 93% of them detected once, and 1.5% to 2% sits in the top ten. The sample here was peripheral blood, taken in the first trimester of pregnancy. The receptors originated from a female donor in good health, enrolled as a control in a pregnancy study.

This clone was recorded only once. The V and J genes are TRBV27 and TRBJ2-3, with TRBD2 matching over 10 bases. The V and J ends lost 5 bases and 4 bases, in that order; junction bases with no gene match: 3. CDR1 is MNHEY and CDR2 is SMNVEV in the germline V gene (reference sequence). CDR3 length: 14 amino acids. The CDR3 coding sequence is TGTGCCAGCAGTCCAAGCGGGGGGGCAGATACGCAGTATTTT. Translated: CASSPSGGADTQYF.

This chain joins TRBV28 and TRBJ2-7; a weak D match, TRBD1 (6 bases). The CDR3 consists of 13 residues. Germline CDR1 is MDHEN and CDR2 is SYDVKM. V lost 1 base, J lost 6 bases, and 10 bases lay in between. CDR3 in DNA: TGTGCCAGCAGTTTATTTGAAGGGGGCGAGCAGTACTTC. This sequence encodes CASSLFEGGEQYF.

The rearrangement links TRBV13 to TRBJ1-2, with 7 bases aligning to TRBD1. Trimming at V came to 5 bases and at J to 3 bases, leaving 6 bases not matched to a gene. Germline CDR1 reads PRHDT; CDR2 reads FYEKMQ (reference sequence). The CDR3 has 14 residues. The CDR3 sequence: CASSPGQRYYGYTF. The CDR3 nucleotides read TGTGCCAGCAGCCCGGGACAGAGGTACTATGGCTACACCTTC.

V and J are TRBV6-5 and TRBJ1-1; 7 bases line up with TRBD1. The CDR3 consists of 14 residues. J gave up 2 bases and V 5 bases, and 5 bases lay outside the gene matches. The germline V gene has CDR1 MNHEY and CDR2 SVGAGI. The chain's CDR3 is CASSRQGRNTEAFF. Here the CDR3 DNA reads TGTGCCAGCAGTAGACAGGGCCGCAACACTGAAGCTTTCTTT.

The sample holds one count of this clone. This chain uses TRBV30 with TRBJ1-1; 9 nucleotides align to TRBD1. The CDR3 spans 14 residues. CDR1 is GTSNPN and CDR2 is SVGIG in the germline V gene (reference sequence). After removal of 2 bases from V and 3 bases from J, the junction contained 4 bases not matched to a gene. CDR3 coding DNA: TGTGCCTGGAGTTTGACAGGGGGTGACACTGAAGCTTTCTTT. This encodes CAWSLTGGDTEAFF.